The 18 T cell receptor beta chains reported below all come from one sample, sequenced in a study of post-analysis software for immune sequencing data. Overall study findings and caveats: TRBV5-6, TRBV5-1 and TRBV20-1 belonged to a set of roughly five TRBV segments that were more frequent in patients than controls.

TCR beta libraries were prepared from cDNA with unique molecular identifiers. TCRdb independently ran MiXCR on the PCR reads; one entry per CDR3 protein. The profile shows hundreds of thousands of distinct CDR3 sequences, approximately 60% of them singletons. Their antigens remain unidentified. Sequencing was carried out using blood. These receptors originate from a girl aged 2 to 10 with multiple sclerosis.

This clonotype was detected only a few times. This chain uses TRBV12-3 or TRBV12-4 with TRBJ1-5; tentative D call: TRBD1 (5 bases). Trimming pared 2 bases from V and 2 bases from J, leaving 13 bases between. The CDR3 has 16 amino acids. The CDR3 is CASSLQHSGRNQPQHF. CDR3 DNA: TGTGCCAGCAGTTTACAACACTCAGGGCGCAATCAGCCCCAGCATTTT.

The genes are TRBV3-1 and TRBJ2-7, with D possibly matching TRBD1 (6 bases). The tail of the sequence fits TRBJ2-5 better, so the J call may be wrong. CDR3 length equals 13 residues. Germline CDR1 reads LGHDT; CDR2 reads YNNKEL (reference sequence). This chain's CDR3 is CASRRQVSGTQYF. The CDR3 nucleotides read TGTGCCAGCAGGCGACAGGTGTCGGGGACCCAGTACTTC.

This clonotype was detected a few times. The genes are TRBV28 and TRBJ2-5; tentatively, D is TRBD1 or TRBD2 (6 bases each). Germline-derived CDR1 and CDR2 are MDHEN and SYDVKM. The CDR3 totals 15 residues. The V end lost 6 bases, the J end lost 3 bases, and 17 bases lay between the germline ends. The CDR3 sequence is CASSEGGVSKETQYF. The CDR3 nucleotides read TGTGCCAGCAGCGAGGGGGGAGTCAGTAAAGAGACCCAGTACTTC.

The CDR3 DNA is TGTGCCAGCAGCTTAGACAGAAATGGCTACACCTTC. The encoded protein is CASSLDRNGYTF. The rearrangement links TRBV7-2 to TRBJ1-2; D remains ambiguous. Germline values: CDR1 SGHTA, CDR2 FQGNSA. V was shortened by 1 base and J by 6 bases, with 6 bases between the two germline ends. The CDR3 has 12 amino acids.

CDR3 coding DNA: TGTGCCAGCAGTGTCTCAAGGGGTGCGCAGTATTTT. Its translation is CASSVSRGAQYF. J is TRBJ2-3 and V is TRBV12-3 or TRBV12-4; a possible D gene is TRBD1 (5 bases). This CDR3 region has 12 residues. V was trimmed by 5 bases and J by 10 bases, leaving 13 bases between them.

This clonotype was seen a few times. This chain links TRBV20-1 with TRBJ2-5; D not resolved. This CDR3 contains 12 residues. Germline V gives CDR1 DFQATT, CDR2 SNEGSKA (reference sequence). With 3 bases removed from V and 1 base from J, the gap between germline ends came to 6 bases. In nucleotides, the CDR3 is TGCAGTGCTAGCCGATCCCAAGAGACCCAGTACTTC. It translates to CSASRSQETQYF.

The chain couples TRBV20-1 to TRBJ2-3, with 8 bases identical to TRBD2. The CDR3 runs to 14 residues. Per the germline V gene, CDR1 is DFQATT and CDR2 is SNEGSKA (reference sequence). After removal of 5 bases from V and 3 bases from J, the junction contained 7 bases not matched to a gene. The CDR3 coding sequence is TGCAGTGCTCTCTTTGCGGGAGGAACAGATACGCAGTATTTT. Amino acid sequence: CSALFAGGTDTQYF.

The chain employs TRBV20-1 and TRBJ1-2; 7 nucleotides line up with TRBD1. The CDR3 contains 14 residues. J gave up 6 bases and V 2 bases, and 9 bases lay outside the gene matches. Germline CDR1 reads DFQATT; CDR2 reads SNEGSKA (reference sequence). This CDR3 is CSARTRGTNHGYTF. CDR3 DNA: TGCAGTGCTAGAACCAGGGGGACAAACCATGGCTACACCTTC.

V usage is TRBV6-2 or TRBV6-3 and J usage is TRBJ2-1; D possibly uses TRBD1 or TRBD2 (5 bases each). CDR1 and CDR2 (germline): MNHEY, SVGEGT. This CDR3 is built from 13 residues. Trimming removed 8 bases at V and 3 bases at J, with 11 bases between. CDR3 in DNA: TGTGCCAGCGGCGAGGGGAACTACAATGAGCAGTTCTTC. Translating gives CASGEGNYNEQFF.

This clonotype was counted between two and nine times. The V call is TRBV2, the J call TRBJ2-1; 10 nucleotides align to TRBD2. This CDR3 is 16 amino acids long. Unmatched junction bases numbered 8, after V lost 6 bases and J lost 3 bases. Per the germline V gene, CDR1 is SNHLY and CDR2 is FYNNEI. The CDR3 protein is CASSLPRTSGYNEQFF. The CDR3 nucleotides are TGTGCCAGCAGCTTGCCCCGGACTAGCGGCTACAATGAGCAGTTCTTC.

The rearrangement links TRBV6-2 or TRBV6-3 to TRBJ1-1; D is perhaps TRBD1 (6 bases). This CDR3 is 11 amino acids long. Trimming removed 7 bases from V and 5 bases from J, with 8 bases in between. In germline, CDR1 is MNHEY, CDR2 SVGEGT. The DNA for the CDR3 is TGTGCCAGCACAGGGGAAACTGAAGCTTTCTTT. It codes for CASTGETEAFF.

The CDR3 region has the DNA TGTGCCAGCAGCTTAGCGACAGGGTCCTCCTACGAGCAGTACTTC. It encodes CASSLATGSSYEQYF. J is TRBJ2-7 and V is TRBV7-6; 7 bases fit TRBD1. The V gene's germline CDR1 is SGHVS and CDR2 FNYEAQ. V shed 0 bases, J shed 0 bases, and the junction held 2 bases outside the gene matches. The CDR3 spans 15 residues.

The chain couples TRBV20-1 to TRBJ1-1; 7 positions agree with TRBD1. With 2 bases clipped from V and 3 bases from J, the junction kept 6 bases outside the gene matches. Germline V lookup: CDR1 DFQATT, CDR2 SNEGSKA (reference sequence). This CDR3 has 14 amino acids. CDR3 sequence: CSARQRTGYTEAFF. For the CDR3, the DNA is TGCAGTGCTAGACAAAGGACAGGATACACTGAAGCTTTCTTT.

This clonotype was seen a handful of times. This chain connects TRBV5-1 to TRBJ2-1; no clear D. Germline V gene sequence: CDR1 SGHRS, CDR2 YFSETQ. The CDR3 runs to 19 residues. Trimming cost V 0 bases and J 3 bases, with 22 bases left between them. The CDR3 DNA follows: TGCGCCAGCAGCTTGGGAGCGATCGGCAGATTAGACCTCTACAATGAGCAGTTCTTC. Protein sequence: CASSLGAIGRLDLYNEQFF.

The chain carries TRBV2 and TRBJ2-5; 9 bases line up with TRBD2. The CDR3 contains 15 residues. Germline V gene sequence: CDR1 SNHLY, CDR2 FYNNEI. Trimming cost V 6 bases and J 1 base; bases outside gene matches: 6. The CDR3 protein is CASSRRLAVQETQYF. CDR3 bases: TGTGCCAGCAGCCGAAGACTAGCGGTCCAAGAGACCCAGTACTTC.

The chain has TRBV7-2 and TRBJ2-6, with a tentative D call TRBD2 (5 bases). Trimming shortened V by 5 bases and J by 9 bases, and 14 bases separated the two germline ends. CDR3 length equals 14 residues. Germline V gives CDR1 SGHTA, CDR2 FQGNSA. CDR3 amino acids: CASSEDPEDNVLTF. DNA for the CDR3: TGTGCCAGCAGCGAAGACCCGGAGGACAACGTCCTGACTTTC.

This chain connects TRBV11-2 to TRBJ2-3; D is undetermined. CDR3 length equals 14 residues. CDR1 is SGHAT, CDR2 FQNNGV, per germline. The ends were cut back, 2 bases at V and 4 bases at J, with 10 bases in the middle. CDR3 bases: TGTGCCAGCAGCTTAAGAGGTATCGCAGATACGCAGTATTTT. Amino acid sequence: CASSLRGIADTQYF. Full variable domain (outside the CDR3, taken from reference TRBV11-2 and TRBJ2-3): EAGVAQSPRYKIIEKRQSVAFWCNPISGHATLYWYQQILGQGPKLLIQFQNNGVVDDSQLPKDRFSAERLKGVDSTLKIQPAKLEDSAVYLCASSLRGIADTQYFGPGTRLTVL.

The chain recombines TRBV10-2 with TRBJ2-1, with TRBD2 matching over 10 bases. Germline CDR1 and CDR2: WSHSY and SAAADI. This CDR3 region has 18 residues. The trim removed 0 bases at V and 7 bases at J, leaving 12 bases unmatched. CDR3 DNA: TGCGCCAGCAGTGAGTCGGGGGGAGCGGGAGGGCCTGGGAATGAGCAGTTCTTC. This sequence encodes CASSESGGAGGPGNEQFF.